This entry features one T cell receptor (beta chain) sequence. Antigen: not known. Presence of unique molecular identifiers characterized the TCR beta cDNA libraries. TCRdb fed the PCR reads into MiXCR, producing one record per CDR3 protein. Among approximately 660,000 distinct CDR3 sequences, roughly three fifths were seen once, and the ten largest hold about 11%. The data are from a study of post-analysis software for immune sequencing data. Whole-study findings and limits: A handful of TRBV segments appeared more often in patients than in controls, and TRBV5-6, TRBV5-1 and TRBV20-1 were among these. F measure clustering grouped samples strongly by preparation batch.

V shed 4 bases, J shed 5 bases, and the junction held 6 bases outside the gene matches. CDR1 and CDR2 from the germline V gene are SGHRS and YFSETQ. The length of the CDR3 is 16 residues. The V call is TRBV5-1, the J call TRBJ2-1; 13 nucleotides agree with TRBD2. The receptor was isolated from a girl aged 2 to 9 with multiple sclerosis. Sequenced material: blood. DNA of the CDR3: TGCGCCAGCAGCCCGGGACTAGCGGGACTTAACAATGAGCAGTTCTTC. Translated, it gives CASSPGLAGLNNEQFF.